The rows below give T cell receptor beta chains drawn from one sample of a study of blood T cell repertoires in COVID-19. Using immunoSEQ multiplex PCR, the repertoire was profiled, and TCRdb retains in-frame clones only, with some absent. The sample lists about 120,000 clones, around 77% occurring once. The sample was peripheral blood. The source of these receptors is a human donor in a cohort sampled during active COVID-19. Both conserved end residues are part of each CDR3. D genes are given only for firm matches. Rows give clone size only sometimes, using once, few, many, or a class for an expanded clone.

>TRBD2|14|TRBV29-1|TRBJ2-1|few
CSVAVAGVGNEQFF
TGCAGCGTTGCTGTTGCGGGAGTGGGCAATGAGCAGTTCTTC
>NA|12|TRBV6-2/TRBV6-3|TRBJ2-3|NA
CASSFGADTQYF
TGTGCCAGCAGTTTCGGGGCAGATACGCAGTATTTT
>TRBD1|13|TRBV3-1/TRBV3-2|TRBJ2-7|NA
CASSPDRVGEQYF
TGTGCCAGCAGCCCTGACAGGGTCGGCGAGCAGTACTTC
>TRBD1|12|TRBV29-1|TRBJ1-5|NA
CSVMTGDQPQHF
TGCAGCGTTATGACAGGGGATCAGCCCCAGCATTTT
>TRBD2|15|TRBV5-4|TRBJ2-7|NA
CASSFSGRAVYEQYF
TGTGCCAGCAGCTTCAGCGGGAGGGCGGTGTACGAGCAGTACTTC
>NA|18|TRBV23-1|TRBJ2-7|NA
CASSPPSFRGCSSYEQYF
TGCGCCAGCAGTCCGCCATCGTTCCGCGGGTGTAGCTCCTACGAGCAGTACTTC
>NA|16|TRBV5-1|TRBJ2-5|once
CASSLEGRLEGETQYF
TGCGCCAGCAGCTTAGAAGGACGGCTGGAGGGGGAGACCCAGTACTTC
>TRBD1|17|TRBV7-6|TRBJ2-6|few
CASSSGQGYSGANVLTF
TGTGCCAGCAGCTCCGGACAGGGGTACTCTGGGGCCAACGTCCTGACTTTC
>NA|14|TRBV27|TRBJ2-5|NA
CASSVAEDRLTQYF
TGTGCCAGCAGTGTAGCGGAAGACCGGTTGACCCAGTACTTC
>NA|13|TRBV4-1|TRBJ2-7|NA
CASSQSVPYEQYF
TGCGCCAGCAGCCAGTCCGTTCCCTACGAGCAGTACTTC
>TRBD1|15|TRBV7-9|TRBJ2-7|NA
CASSTGQALTYEQYF
TGTGCCAGCAGCACGGGACAGGCCCTTACGTACGAGCAGTACTTC
>NA|15|TRBV28|TRBJ1-2|NA
CASSQLQSTPWGYTF
TGTGCCAGCAGTCAACTCCAATCCACGCCCTGGGGCTACACCTTC
>NA|12|TRBV27|TRBJ2-5|NA
CASSRLQETQYF
TGTGCCAGCAGTCGTTTGCAAGAGACCCAGTACTTC
>NA|14|TRBV11-3|TRBJ2-7|NA
CASSRRTDSYEQYF
TGTGCCAGCAGCCGTCGGACAGACTCCTACGAGCAGTACTTC
>NA|11|TRBV5-1|TRBJ2-7|NA
CASSPGGEQYF
TGCGCCAGCAGCCCCGGAGGCGAGCAGTACTTC
>TRBD2|18|TRBV7-2|TRBJ2-7|NA
CASSLGVSGRGGPYEQYF
TGTGCCAGCAGCTTAGGCGTTAGCGGGAGAGGGGGCCCCTACGAGCAGTACTTC
>NA|15|TRBV7-6|TRBJ1-5|NA
CASSLGPGGNQPQHF
TGTGCCAGCAGCTTAGGGCCGGGAGGGAATCAGCCCCAGCATTTT
>TRBD1|15|TRBV5-5|TRBJ1-3|NA
CASSLEGARGNTIYF
TGTGCCAGCAGCTTGGAGGGGGCGCGAGGAAACACCATATATTTT
>NA|13|TRBV27|TRBJ1-2|NA
CASSLSRGNGYTF
TGTGCCAGCAGTTTATCGCGGGGAAATGGCTACACCTTC
>TRBD2|15|TRBV6-4|TRBJ2-1|NA
CASSVSGRTYNEQFF
TGTGCCAGCAGTGTTAGCGGGCGGACCTACAATGAGCAGTTCTTC
>TRBD2|19|TRBV10-3|TRBJ2-3|NA
CAISPGLAGGPGVVDTQYF
TGTGCCATCAGCCCGGGACTAGCGGGGGGTCCTGGGGTTGTCGATACGCAGTATTTT
>NA|19|TRBV14|TRBJ1-3|NA
CASSQVHRDNVYSGNTIYF
TGTGCCAGCAGCCAAGTACACCGGGACAATGTATACTCTGGAAACACCATATATTTT